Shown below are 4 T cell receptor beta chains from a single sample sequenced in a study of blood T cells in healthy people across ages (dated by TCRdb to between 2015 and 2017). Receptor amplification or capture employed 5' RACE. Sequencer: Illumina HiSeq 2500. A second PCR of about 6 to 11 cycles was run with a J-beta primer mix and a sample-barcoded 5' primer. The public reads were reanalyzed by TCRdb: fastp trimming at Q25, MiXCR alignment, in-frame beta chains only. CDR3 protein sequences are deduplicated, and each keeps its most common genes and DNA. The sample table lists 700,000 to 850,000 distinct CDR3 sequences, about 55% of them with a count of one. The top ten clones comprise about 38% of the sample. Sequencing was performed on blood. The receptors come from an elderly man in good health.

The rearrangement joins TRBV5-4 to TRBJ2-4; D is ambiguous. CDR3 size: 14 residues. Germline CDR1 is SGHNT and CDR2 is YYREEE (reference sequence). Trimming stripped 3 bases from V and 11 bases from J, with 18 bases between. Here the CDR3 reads CASSSKAMPTFQYF. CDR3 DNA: TGTGCCAGCAGCTCAAAGGCCATGCCAACCTTTCAGTACTTC. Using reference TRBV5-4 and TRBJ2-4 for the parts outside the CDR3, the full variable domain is ETGVTQSPTHLIKTRGQQVTLRCSSQSGHNTVSWYQQALGQGPQFIFQYYREEENGRGNFPPRFSGLQFPNYSSELNVNALELDDSALYLCASSSKAMPTFQYFGAGTRLSVL.

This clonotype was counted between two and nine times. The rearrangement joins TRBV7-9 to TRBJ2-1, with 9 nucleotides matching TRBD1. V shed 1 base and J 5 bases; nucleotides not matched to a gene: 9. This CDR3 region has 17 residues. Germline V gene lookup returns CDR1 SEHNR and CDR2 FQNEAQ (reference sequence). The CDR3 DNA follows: TGTGCCAGCAGCTTAGGGACAGGGGTGCCCCTGGACAATGAGCAGTTCTTC. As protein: CASSLGTGVPLDNEQFF. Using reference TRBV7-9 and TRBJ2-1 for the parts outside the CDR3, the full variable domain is DTGVSQNPRHKITKRGQNVTFRCDPISEHNRLYWYRQTLGQGPEFLTYFQNEAQLEKSRLLSDRFSAERPKGSFSTLEIQRTEQGDSAMYLCASSLGTGVPLDNEQFFGPGTRLTVL.

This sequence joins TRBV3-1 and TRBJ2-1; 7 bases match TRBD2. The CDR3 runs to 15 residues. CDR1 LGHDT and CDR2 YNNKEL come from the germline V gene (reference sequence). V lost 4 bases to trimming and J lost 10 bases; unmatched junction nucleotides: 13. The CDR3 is CASSPRVVTSVEQFF. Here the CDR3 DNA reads TGTGCCAGCAGCCCCAGGGTCGTAACTAGCGTCGAGCAGTTCTTC.

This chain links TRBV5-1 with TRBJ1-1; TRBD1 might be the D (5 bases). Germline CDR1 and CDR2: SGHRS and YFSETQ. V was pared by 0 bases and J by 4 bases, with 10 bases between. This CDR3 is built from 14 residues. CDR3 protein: CASSLVGEGTEAFF. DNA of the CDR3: TGCGCCAGCAGCTTGGTGGGGGAAGGCACTGAAGCTTTCTTT.